The 10 T cell receptor beta chains presented below share a single source sample, sequenced in a study of blood T cell repertoires in COVID-19. Profiling relied on immunoSEQ multiplex PCR, and the TCRdb table lists in-frame clones only, not all of them. The repertoire holds more than 95,000 clones, with about four fifths as singletons. The specimen was peripheral blood. These receptors all stem from a woman between 65 and 79 years old with acute or convalescent COVID-19.

V usage is TRBV5-1 and J usage is TRBJ1-6; a possible D gene is TRBD1 (5 bases). V was pared by 4 bases and J by 9 bases, with 14 bases between. The CDR3 is made up of 14 amino acids. CDR1 and CDR2 from the germline V gene are SGHRS and YFSETQ. CDR3 residues: CASSPTGGGSPLHF. CDR3 DNA sequence: TGCGCCAGCAGCCCCACTGGGGGGGGTTCACCCCTCCACTTT.

The chain joins TRBV7-2 to TRBJ1-2; D is perhaps TRBD1 (5 bases). Trimming left V 3 bases short and J 4 bases short, with 15 bases between. CDR3 length equals 15 residues. Germline V CDR1 and CDR2: SGHTA, FQGNSA. CDR3 DNA: TGTGCCAGCAGCTTCCTCCCGGGGGACGGCTATGGCTACACCTTC. Protein sequence: CASSFLPGDGYGYTF.

The chain is built from TRBV27 and TRBJ2-1; 9 bases match TRBD2. V shed 2 bases, J shed 3 bases, and the junction held 2 bases outside the gene matches. The CDR3 is made up of 15 amino acids. Germline CDR1 and CDR2: MNHEY and SMNVEV (reference sequence). The CDR3: CASSLRTSDYNEQFF. The DNA of the CDR3 is TGTGCCAGCAGTTTAAGGACTAGCGACTACAATGAGCAGTTCTTC.

The J gene is TRBJ1-2, the V gene TRBV4-3; no clear D. V lost 4 bases and J lost 8, with 8 bases in between. Germline lookup yields CDR1 LGHNA and CDR2 YSLEER. The CDR3 has 11 amino acids. CDR3 region: CASSPGDGYTF. In nucleotides, the CDR3 is TGCGCCAGCAGCCCGGGAGACGGCTACACCTTC.

V and J are TRBV10-3 and TRBJ1-1, with D possibly TRBD1 on 6 matching bases. V dropped 1 base and J dropped 3 bases, with 6 bases sitting between them. The CDR3 runs 13 residues. The germline gives CDR1 ENHRY, CDR2 SYGVKD. The CDR3 sequence is CAISEYRDTEAFF. The CDR3 bases are TGTGCCATCAGTGAGTACAGGGACACTGAAGCTTTCTTT.

The chain combines TRBV28 with TRBJ2-2; TRBD2 matches at 9 bases. Germline CDR1 is MDHEN and CDR2 is SYDVKM. This CDR3 spans 15 amino acids. The V and J ends lost 7 bases and 7 bases, in that order; junction bases with no gene match: 10. The CDR3 coding sequence is TGTGCCAGCACCCCCGGCGGGAGGGCAGGCGGGGAGCTGTTTTTT. It yields the protein CASTPGGRAGGELFF.

This chain joins TRBV5-1 and TRBJ1-1; D is unclear. Germline lookup yields CDR1 SGHRS and CDR2 YFSETQ. The CDR3 is made up of 14 amino acids. Deletions cut 0 bases from V and 2 bases from J, with 8 bases between. CDR3 loop: CASSLDGRNTEAFF. The DNA for the CDR3 is TGCGCCAGCAGCTTGGACGGTCGCAACACTGAAGCTTTCTTT.

In this sample, this clone turned up a few times. This rearrangement joins TRBV7-2 to TRBJ2-1, with a tentative D call TRBD1 (5 bases). There are 18 residues in the CDR3. Germline lookup yields CDR1 SGHTA and CDR2 FQGNSA. The ends were cut back, 1 base at V and 1 base at J, with 17 bases in the middle. This chain's CDR3 is CASSLEVALGVSYNEQFF. CDR3 nucleotide sequence: TGTGCCAGCAGCTTAGAGGTAGCCCTAGGGGTGTCCTACAATGAGCAGTTCTTC.

V gene TRBV5-4 combines with J gene TRBJ2-5; 8 positions agree with TRBD2. Germline CDR1 SGHNT, CDR2 YYREEE (reference sequence). The CDR3 length is 13 residues. Trimming at V came to 4 bases and at J to 5 bases, leaving 4 bases not matched to a gene. As DNA, the CDR3 is TGTGCCAGCAGCAAGGGACTAGTTGAGACCCAGTACTTC. It codes for CASSKGLVETQYF.

This clone was counted between two and nine times. The chain couples TRBV19 to TRBJ2-7, with 9 bases identical to TRBD2. This CDR3 has 14 amino acids. Germline assignment: CDR1 LNHDA and CDR2 SQIVND (reference sequence). Trimming took 7 bases from V and 1 from J; bases not matched to a gene: 5. The CDR3 here is CASMASGASYEQYF. CDR3 sequence (DNA): TGTGCCAGTATGGCTAGCGGGGCTTCCTACGAGCAGTACTTC.